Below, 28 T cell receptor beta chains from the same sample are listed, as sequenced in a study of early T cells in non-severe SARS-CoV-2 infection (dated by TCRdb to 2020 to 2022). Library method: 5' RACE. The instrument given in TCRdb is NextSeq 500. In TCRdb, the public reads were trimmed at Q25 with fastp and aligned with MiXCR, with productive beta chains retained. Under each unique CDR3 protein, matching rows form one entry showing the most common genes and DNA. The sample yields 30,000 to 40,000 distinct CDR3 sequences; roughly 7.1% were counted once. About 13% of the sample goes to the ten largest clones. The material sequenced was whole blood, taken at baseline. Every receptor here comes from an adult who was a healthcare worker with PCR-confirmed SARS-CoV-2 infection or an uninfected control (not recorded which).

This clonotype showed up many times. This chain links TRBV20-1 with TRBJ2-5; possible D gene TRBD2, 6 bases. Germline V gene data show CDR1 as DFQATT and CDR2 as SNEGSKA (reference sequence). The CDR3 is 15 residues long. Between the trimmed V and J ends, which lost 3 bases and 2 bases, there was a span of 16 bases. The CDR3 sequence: CSASKAMGGQETQYF. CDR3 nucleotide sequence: TGCAGTGCTAGTAAGGCAATGGGGGGACAAGAGACCCAGTACTTC.

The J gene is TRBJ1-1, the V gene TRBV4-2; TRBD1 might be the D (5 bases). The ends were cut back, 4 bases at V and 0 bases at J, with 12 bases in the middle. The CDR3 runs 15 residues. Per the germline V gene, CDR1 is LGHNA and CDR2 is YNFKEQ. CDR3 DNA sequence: TGTGCCAGCAGCCCCAGAGGGGACTTGAACACTGAAGCTTTCTTT. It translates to CASSPRGDLNTEAFF.

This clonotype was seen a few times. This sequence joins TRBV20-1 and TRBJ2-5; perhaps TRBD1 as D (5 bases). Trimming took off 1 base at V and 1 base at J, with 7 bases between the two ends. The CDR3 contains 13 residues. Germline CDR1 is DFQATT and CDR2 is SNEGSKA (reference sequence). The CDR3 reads CSARGQLQETQYF. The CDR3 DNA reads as TGCAGTGCTAGAGGACAGCTCCAAGAGACCCAGTACTTC.

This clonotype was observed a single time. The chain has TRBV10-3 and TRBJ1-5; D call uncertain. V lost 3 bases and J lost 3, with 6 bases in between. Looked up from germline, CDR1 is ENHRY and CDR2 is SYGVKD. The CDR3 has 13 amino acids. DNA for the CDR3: TGTGCCATCAGTGACAGCCTCAATCAGCCCCAGCATTTT. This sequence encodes CAISDSLNQPQHF.

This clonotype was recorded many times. CDR3: CASSPSMTSGRTGELFF. CDR3 coding DNA: TGTGCCAGCAGTCCGTCGATGACTAGCGGGAGAACCGGGGAGCTGTTTTTT. V usage is TRBV12-3 or TRBV12-4 and J usage is TRBJ2-2; 12 bases map to TRBD2. V shed 5 bases, J shed 5 bases, and the junction held 9 bases outside the gene matches. The CDR3 is 17 amino acids.

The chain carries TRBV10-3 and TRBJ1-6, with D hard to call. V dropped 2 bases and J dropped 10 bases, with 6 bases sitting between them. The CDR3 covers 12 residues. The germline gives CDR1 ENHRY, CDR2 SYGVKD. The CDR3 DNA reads TGTGCCATCAGTGAGGGCCTCTCACCCCTCCACTTT. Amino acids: CAISEGLSPLHF.

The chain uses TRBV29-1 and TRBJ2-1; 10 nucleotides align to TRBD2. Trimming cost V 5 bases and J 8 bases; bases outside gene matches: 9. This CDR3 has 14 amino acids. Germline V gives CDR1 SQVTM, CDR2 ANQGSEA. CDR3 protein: CSVWLAGGRDEQFF. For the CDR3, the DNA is TGCAGCGTTTGGTTAGCGGGAGGTCGTGATGAGCAGTTCTTC.

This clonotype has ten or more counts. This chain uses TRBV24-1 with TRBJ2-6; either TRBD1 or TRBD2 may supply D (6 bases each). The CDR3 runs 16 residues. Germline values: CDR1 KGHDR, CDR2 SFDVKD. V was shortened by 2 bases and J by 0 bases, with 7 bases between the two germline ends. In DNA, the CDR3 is TGTGCCACCAGTGATTCGGGGGCCTCTGGGGCCAACGTCCTGACTTTC. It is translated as CATSDSGASGANVLTF.

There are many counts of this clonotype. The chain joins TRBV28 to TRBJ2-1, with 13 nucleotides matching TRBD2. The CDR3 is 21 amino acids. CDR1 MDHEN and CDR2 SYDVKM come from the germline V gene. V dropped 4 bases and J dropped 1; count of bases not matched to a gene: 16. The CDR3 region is CASSSERTSGSWATSYNEQFF. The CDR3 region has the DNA TGTGCCAGCAGTTCTGAACGGACTAGCGGGAGTTGGGCTACGTCCTACAATGAGCAGTTCTTC.

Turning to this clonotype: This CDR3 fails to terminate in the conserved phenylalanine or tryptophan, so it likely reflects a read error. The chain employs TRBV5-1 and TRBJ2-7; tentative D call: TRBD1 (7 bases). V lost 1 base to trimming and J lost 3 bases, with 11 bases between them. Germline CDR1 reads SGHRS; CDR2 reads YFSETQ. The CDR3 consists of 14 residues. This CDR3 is CASSLRGTDYEQYL. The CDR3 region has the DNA TGCGCCAGCAGCTTGCGGGGGACAGACTACGAGCAGTACTTA.

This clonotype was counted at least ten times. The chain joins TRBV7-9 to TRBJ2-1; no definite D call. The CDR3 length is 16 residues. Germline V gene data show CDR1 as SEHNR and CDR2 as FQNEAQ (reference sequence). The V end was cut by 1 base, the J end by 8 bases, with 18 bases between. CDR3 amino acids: CASSLEVPGWRDEQFF. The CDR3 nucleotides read TGTGCCAGCAGCTTAGAAGTACCGGGTTGGCGAGATGAGCAGTTCTTC.

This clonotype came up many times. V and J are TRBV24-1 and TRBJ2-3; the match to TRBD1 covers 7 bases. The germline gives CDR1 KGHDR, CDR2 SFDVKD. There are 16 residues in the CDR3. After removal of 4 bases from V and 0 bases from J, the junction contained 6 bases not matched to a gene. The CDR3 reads CATSDPGTVSTDTQYF. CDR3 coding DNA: TGTGCCACCAGTGACCCCGGGACAGTAAGCACAGATACGCAGTATTTT.

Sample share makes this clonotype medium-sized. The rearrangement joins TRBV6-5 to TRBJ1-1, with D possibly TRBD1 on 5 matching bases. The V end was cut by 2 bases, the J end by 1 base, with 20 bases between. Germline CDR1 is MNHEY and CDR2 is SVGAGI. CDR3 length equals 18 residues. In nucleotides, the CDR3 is TGTGCCAGCAGTTACCGTACCCCCTCAGGGCCGAAGAACACTGAAGCTTTCTTT. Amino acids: CASSYRTPSGPKNTEAFF.

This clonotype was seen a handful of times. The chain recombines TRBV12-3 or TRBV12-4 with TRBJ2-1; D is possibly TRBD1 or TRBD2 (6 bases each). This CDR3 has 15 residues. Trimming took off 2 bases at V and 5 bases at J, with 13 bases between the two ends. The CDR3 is CASSLRGALNNEQFF. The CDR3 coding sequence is TGTGCCAGCAGTTTAAGGGGGGCGCTTAACAATGAGCAGTTCTTC.

In DNA, the CDR3 is TGTGCCAGCAGCTTAGGCCGCTACGAGCAGTACTTC. This encodes CASSLGRYEQYF. V is TRBV7-2 and J is TRBJ2-7; D unresolved. The germline V gene encodes CDR1 SGHTA and CDR2 FQGNSA. This CDR3 comprises 12 residues. V was pared by 1 base and J by 3 bases, with 4 bases between.

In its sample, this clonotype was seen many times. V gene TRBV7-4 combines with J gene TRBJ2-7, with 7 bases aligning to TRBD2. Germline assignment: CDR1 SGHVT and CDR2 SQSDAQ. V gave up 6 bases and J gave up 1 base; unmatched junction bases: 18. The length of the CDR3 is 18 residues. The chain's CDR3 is CASSFLAASKKGSYEQYV. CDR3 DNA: TGTGCCAGCAGTTTCCTAGCGGCCTCTAAAAAAGGATCCTACGAGCAGTACGTC.

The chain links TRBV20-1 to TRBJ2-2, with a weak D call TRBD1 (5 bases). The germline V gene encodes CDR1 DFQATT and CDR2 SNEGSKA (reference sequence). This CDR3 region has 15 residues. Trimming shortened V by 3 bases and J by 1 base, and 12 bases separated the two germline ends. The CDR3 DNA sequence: TGCAGTGCTAGGGAAGACAGCGAGAACACCGGGGAGCTGTTTTTT. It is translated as CSAREDSENTGELFF.

This CDR3 is CASTFTTGGVTNTQYF. The CDR3 DNA follows: TGTGCCAGCACCTTTACGACAGGGGGCGTTACAAATACGCAGTATTTT. V is TRBV12-3 or TRBV12-4 and J is TRBJ2-3; TRBD1 matches 10 bases. V lost 7 bases to trimming and J lost 7 bases; unmatched junction nucleotides: 14. CDR3 length: 16 residues.

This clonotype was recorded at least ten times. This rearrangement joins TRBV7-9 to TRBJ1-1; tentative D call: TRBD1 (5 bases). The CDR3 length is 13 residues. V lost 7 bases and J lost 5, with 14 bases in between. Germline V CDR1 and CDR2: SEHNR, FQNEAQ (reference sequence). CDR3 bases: TGTGCCAGCACCCCGGGGGTAGGGACTGAAGCTTTCTTT. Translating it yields CASTPGVGTEAFF.

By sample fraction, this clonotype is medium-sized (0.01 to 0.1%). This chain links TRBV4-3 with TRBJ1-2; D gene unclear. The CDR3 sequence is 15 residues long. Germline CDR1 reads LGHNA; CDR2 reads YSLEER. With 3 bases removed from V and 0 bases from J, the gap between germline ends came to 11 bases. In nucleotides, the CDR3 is TGCGCCAGCAGCCATGCCCCGGGGACTAACTATGGCTACACCTTC. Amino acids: CASSHAPGTNYGYTF.

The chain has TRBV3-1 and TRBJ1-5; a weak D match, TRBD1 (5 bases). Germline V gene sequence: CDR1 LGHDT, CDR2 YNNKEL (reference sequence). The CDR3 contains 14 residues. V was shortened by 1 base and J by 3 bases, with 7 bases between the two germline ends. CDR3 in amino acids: CASSQGQHNQPQHF. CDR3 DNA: TGTGCCAGCAGCCAAGGACAGCACAATCAGCCCCAGCATTTT.

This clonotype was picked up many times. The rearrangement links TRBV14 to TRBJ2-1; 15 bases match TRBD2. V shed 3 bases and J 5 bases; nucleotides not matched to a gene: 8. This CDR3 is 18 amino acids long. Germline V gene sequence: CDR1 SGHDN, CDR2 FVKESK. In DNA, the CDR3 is TGTGCCAGCAGCCATGGACTAGCGGGAGGGCCAGGGGACAATGAGCAGTTCTTC. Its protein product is CASSHGLAGGPGDNEQFF. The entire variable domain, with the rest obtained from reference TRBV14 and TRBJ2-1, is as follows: EAGVTQFPSHSVIEKGQTVTLRCDPISGHDNLYWYRRVMGKEIKFLLHFVKESKQDESGMPNNRFLAERTGGTYSTLKVQPAELEDSGVYFCASSHGLAGGPGDNEQFFGPGTRLTVL.

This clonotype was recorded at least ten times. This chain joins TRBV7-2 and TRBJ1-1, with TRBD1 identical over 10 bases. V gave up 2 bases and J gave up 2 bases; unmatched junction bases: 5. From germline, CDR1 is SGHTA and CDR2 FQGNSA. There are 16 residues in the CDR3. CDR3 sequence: CASSLRDRGSNTEAFF. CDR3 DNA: TGTGCCAGCAGCTTAAGGGACAGGGGAAGCAACACTGAAGCTTTCTTT.

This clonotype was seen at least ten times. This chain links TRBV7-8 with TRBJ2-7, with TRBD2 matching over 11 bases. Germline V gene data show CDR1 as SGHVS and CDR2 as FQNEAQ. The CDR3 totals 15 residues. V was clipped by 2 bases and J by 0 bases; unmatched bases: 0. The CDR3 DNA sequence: TGTGCCAGCAGCTTAACTAGCGGGAGCTCCTACGAGCAGTACGTC. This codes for CASSLTSGSSYEQYV.

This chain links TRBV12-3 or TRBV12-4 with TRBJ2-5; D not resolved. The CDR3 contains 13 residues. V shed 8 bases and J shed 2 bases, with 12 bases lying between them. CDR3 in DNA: TGTGCCAGCCTTAGACATCTTCAAGAGACCCAGTACTTC. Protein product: CASLRHLQETQYF.

CDR3 DNA sequence: TGCGCCAGCAGCCCCCGGACTCTTGACACCGGGGAGCTGTTTTTT. Amino acid sequence: CASSPRTLDTGELFF. This chain joins TRBV5-1 and TRBJ2-2, with D perhaps matching TRBD2 (5 bases). Looked up from germline, CDR1 is SGHRS and CDR2 is YFSETQ. Trimming took off 4 bases at V and 3 bases at J, with 13 bases between the two ends. CDR3 length equals 15 residues.

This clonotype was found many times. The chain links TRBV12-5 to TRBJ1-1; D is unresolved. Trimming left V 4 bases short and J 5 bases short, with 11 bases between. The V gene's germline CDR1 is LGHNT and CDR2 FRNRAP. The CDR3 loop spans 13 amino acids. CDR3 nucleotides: TGTGCTAGTGGTTCTCACGGAGCAACTGAAGCTTTCTTT. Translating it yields CASGSHGATEAFF.

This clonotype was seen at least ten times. The CDR3, as DNA: TGTGCCAGCAGTTTCGGACAGGGAACTGGAAACACCATATATTTT. It codes for CASSFGQGTGNTIYF. The chain joins TRBV12-3 or TRBV12-4 to TRBJ1-3, with 8 bases identical to TRBD1. The V segment lost 3 bases and the J segment 2 bases; nucleotides outside the gene matches: 3. The CDR3 has 15 amino acids.